Listed below are T cell receptor beta chains from one sample, sequenced in a study of T cell repertoires in cytomegalovirus infection. TCRdb re-analysed the reads in MiXCR, keeping a single row per CDR3 protein. The sample has almost 300,000 distinct CDR3 sequences, about 9.1% seen once. The specimen was PBMCs. The receptors derive from a human donor in good health (CMV status not recorded). Some clones in this sample may be carry-over from other donors' samples. The CDR3 runs from the conserved cysteine through the conserved F or W.

j_call	v_call	cdr3_aa
TRBJ2-3	TRBV6-1	CATARTGTGGTDTQYF
TRBJ1-2	TRBV4-3	CASSQDEWTGRRGYTF
TRBJ1-2	TRBV28	CASTPTPTGAYGYTF
TRBJ1-5	TRBV28	CASRGTGGLNQPQHF
TRBJ1-1	TRBV29-1	CSVERDTALNTEAFF
TRBJ2-1	TRBV7-3	CASSLRGQGSSYNEQFF
TRBJ2-5	TRBV5-5	CASSFSGGARTETQYF
TRBJ2-7	TRBV20-1	CSARAPGQGKAYEQYF
TRBJ1-5	TRBV28	CASSLIHQPQHF
TRBJ2-2	TRBV7-6	CASSYRPPGEDTGELFF
TRBJ1-2	TRBV18	CASSGDLGYTF
TRBJ1-2	TRBV28	CASRSAGAYYGYTF
TRBJ1-5	TRBV20-1	CSAVRTGGVRDQPQHF
TRBJ1-1	TRBV20-1	CSTLGNTEAFF
TRBJ2-7	TRBV19	CASSPRDLSSYEQYF
TRBJ2-6	TRBV18	CASSPPVGQTSSGANVLTF
TRBJ2-3	TRBV12-3/TRBV12-4	CASSWPGDTQYF
TRBJ2-3	TRBV19	CASSIDIRDTDTQYF
TRBJ2-7	TRBV20-1	CSARDFYEQYF
TRBJ2-3	TRBV5-6	CASSLTLAGSAVQYF
TRBJ2-5	TRBV14	CASSQAPGWRGIRETQYF
TRBJ2-3	TRBV7-2	CASGGRSASTDTQYF
TRBJ2-2	TRBV10-3	CATGGDRGRWTGELFF
TRBJ1-6	TRBV5-1	CASSLDGTYNSPLHF
TRBJ2-5	TRBV6-5	CASSPGLPRGETQYF
TRBJ2-5	TRBV20-1	CSARDYLPSQETQYF
TRBJ2-4	TRBV28	CASSSIVYPGNIQYF
TRBJ1-4	TRBV7-2	CASSLEGTGLLKLFF
TRBJ2-1	TRBV29-1	CSVVGTYNEQFF
TRBJ1-5	TRBV12-3/TRBV12-4	CASSLTAYQPQHF
TRBJ2-4	TRBV15	CATSRDAGGSPAKNIQYF
TRBJ2-3	TRBV28	CASRDSGTDTQYF
TRBJ1-4	TRBV2	CASTTGTEGQKLFF
TRBJ2-1	TRBV20-1	CSARVRGGAGGLNEQFF
TRBJ2-1	TRBV4-1	CASSQRKGPFQEQFF
TRBJ1-1	TRBV6-2/TRBV6-3	CASRADRGTGTEAFF
TRBJ2-3	TRBV14	CARWMRPSADTQYF
TRBJ2-3	TRBV6-4	CASSDSGGVSPQYF
TRBJ2-1	TRBV7-6	CASSLVGGSYNEQFF
TRBJ2-1	TRBV23-1	CASSPSNTPWNNEQFF
TRBJ2-3	TRBV20-1	CSAFSGGINLDTQYF
TRBJ2-3	TRBV7-2	CASSLDVAGGTNTQYF
TRBJ1-1	TRBV29-1	CSVTPVQLNTEAFF
TRBJ2-3	TRBV10-3	CATQSRDPTDTQYF
TRBJ2-1	TRBV20-1	CSASGGDNEQFF
TRBJ2-7	TRBV20-1	CSARWGRGYEQYF
TRBJ1-5	TRBV19	CASNGGVSNQPQHF